Presented here are 21 T cell receptor beta chains from one specimen sequenced in a study of identical twins. TCRdb called the 5' RACE reads again in MiXCR, with one record for every CDR3 protein. The sample lists hundreds of thousands of distinct CDR3 sequences; 7.1% were seen once. A further study also used this sample, focusing on yellow fever vaccine responses in identical twins.

The specimen was PBMCs. All receptors derive from a young woman in good health.

The V call is TRBV10-3, the J call TRBJ2-5, with a tentative D call TRBD1 (5 bases). Trimming pared 5 bases from V and 4 bases from J, leaving 8 bases between. The V gene's germline CDR1 is ENHRY and CDR2 SYGVKD. This CDR3 contains 12 residues. This CDR3 reads CAISIQGETQYF. CDR3 DNA: TGTGCCATCAGTATCCAGGGAGAGACCCAGTACTTC.

This clonotype was detected a few times. The V call is TRBV28, the J call TRBJ1-5, with D possibly being TRBD1 (5 bases). Per the germline V gene, CDR1 is MDHEN and CDR2 is SYDVKM. The CDR3 runs to 14 residues. Trimming removed 3 bases from V and 6 bases from J, with 12 bases in between. The CDR3 nucleotides read TGTGCCAGCAGTTTTGGGGGGACGGGTCAGCCCCAGCATTTT. Translation gives CASSFGGTGQPQHF.

The J gene is TRBJ2-7, the V gene TRBV7-9; 9 bases are shared with TRBD1. Trimming took 1 base from V and 5 from J; bases not matched to a gene: 6. Per the germline V gene, CDR1 is SEHNR and CDR2 is FQNEAQ (reference sequence). There are 15 residues in the CDR3. The CDR3 sequence is CASSLEGTGFNEQYF. As DNA, the CDR3 is TGTGCCAGCAGCTTAGAAGGGACAGGGTTCAACGAGCAGTACTTC.

There are a few counts of this clonotype. CDR3 nucleotide sequence: TGCAGCGTGCGGCTAGCGAACTCCTACGAGCAGTACTTC. Translation gives CSVRLANSYEQYF. The chain links TRBV29-1 to TRBJ2-7; D may be TRBD2 (6 bases). This CDR3 has 13 amino acids. Deletions cut 6 bases from V and 0 bases from J, with 12 bases between. Germline V gene lookup returns CDR1 SQVTM and CDR2 ANQGSEA.

This clonotype was counted ten times or more. This rearrangement joins TRBV12-3 or TRBV12-4 to TRBJ1-5, with TRBD1 identical over 8 bases. The CDR3 has 16 residues. The V segment lost 5 bases and the J segment 6 bases; nucleotides outside the gene matches: 12. The CDR3 DNA follows: TGTGCCAGCAGTCACTCGGGACAGGTTTTGGGTCAGCCCCAGCATTTT. It specifies CASSHSGQVLGQPQHF.

The J gene is TRBJ2-1, the V gene TRBV28; D may be TRBD1 or TRBD2 (5 bases each). The germline CDR1 and CDR2 sequences are MDHEN and SYDVKM. Trimming removed 4 bases at V and 9 bases at J, with 13 bases between. The CDR3 has 13 amino acids. CDR3 amino acids: CASSSHVGAEQFF. The CDR3 coding sequence is TGTGCCAGCAGTTCCCATGTCGGGGCTGAGCAGTTCTTC.

This chain uses TRBV4-2 with TRBJ2-7; perhaps D is TRBD1 or TRBD2 (5 bases each). The CDR3 runs 12 residues. Germline loops: CDR1 LGHNA, CDR2 YNFKEQ. Deletions cut 0 bases from V and 6 bases from J, with 6 bases between. This CDR3 reads CASSQEGVEQYF. DNA for the CDR3: TGTGCCAGCAGCCAAGAGGGGGTCGAGCAGTACTTC.

This chain connects TRBV5-1 to TRBJ2-5; 7 bases fit TRBD2. With 0 bases clipped from V and 2 bases from J, the junction kept 10 bases outside the gene matches. CDR3 length: 17 amino acids. In germline, CDR1 is SGHRS, CDR2 YFSETQ. CDR3 sequence (DNA): TGCGCCAGCAGCTTGGATCGGTTCGGGGGGTCTCAAGAGACCCAGTACTTC. Protein: CASSLDRFGGSQETQYF.

In its sample, this clonotype was seen many times. The chain employs TRBV28 and TRBJ2-1, with 7 bases lining up with TRBD1. CDR3 size: 16 residues. Unmatched junction bases numbered 12, after V lost 5 bases and J lost 5 bases. Germline CDR1 MDHEN, CDR2 SYDVKM. The CDR3 region is CASSQHRGPPNNEQFF. The CDR3 DNA is TGTGCCAGCAGTCAACACAGGGGACCCCCTAACAATGAGCAGTTCTTC.

In its sample, this clonotype was seen a few times. The rearrangement links TRBV9 to TRBJ1-6, with D tentatively TRBD1 (6 bases). Germline V gives CDR1 SGDLS, CDR2 YYNGEE. The ends were cut back, 0 bases at V and 10 bases at J, with 14 bases in the middle. The CDR3 has 15 amino acids. The chain's CDR3 is CASSVAEGGGSPLHF. CDR3 coding DNA: TGTGCCAGCAGCGTAGCTGAAGGGGGTGGCTCACCCCTCCACTTT. Full variable domain (outside the CDR3, taken from reference TRBV9 and TRBJ1-6): DSGVTQTPKHLITATGQRVTLRCSPRSGDLSVYWYQQSLDQGLQFLIQYYNGEERAKGNILERFSAQQFPDLHSELNLSSLELGDSALYFCASSVAEGGGSPLHFGNGTRLTVT.

At least ten counts were recorded for this clonotype. The V gene is TRBV9, the J gene TRBJ1-1; 7 bases line up with TRBD1. In germline, CDR1 is SGDLS, CDR2 YYNGEE. V lost 4 bases, J lost 8 bases, and 5 bases stayed unmatched. The CDR3 is 12 residues long. The CDR3 nucleotides are TGTGCCAGCAGCCAACTGACAGGGGAAGCTTTCTTT. Amino acids: CASSQLTGEAFF.

In this sample, this clonotype turned up many times. This chain joins TRBV20-1 and TRBJ2-7; 11 positions match TRBD2. Germline assignment: CDR1 DFQATT and CDR2 SNEGSKA (reference sequence). The CDR3 covers 15 residues. Trimming took 3 bases from V and 5 from J; bases not matched to a gene: 9. CDR3 in amino acids: CSARGSGRGLNEQYF. In DNA, the CDR3 is TGCAGTGCTAGGGGTAGCGGGAGGGGATTGAACGAGCAGTACTTC.

This chain connects TRBV20-1 to TRBJ1-5; D is undetermined. CDR3 length equals 14 residues. Germline V gene data show CDR1 as DFQATT and CDR2 as SNEGSKA (reference sequence). Deletions cut 3 bases from V and 3 bases from J, with 12 bases between. Here the CDR3 DNA reads TGCAGTGCTAGGGCTAGGGTCCCCAATCAGCCCCAGCATTTT. This codes for CSARARVPNQPQHF.

A single count supports this clonotype. This may be a read error, as it is one base from a much larger clone. The chain couples TRBV6-2 or TRBV6-3 to TRBJ1-5; no definite D call. Trimming pared 5 bases from V and 4 bases from J, leaving 12 bases between. There are 14 residues in the CDR3. CDR1 and CDR2 (germline): MNHEY, SVGEGT. Here the CDR3 DNA reads TGTGCCAGCAGTGCCGAGGGCTCTAATCAGCCCCAGCATTTT. Its translation is CASSAEGSNQPQHF.

This clonotype was detected a few times. The chain joins TRBV5-6 to TRBJ2-7; a possible D gene is TRBD2 (6 bases). The CDR3 totals 14 residues. V was pared by 4 bases and J by 1 base, with 12 bases between. Germline CDR1 reads SGHDT; CDR2 reads YYEEEE. The CDR3 sequence is CASSRLVNSYEQYF. The CDR3 DNA is TGTGCCAGCAGCCGACTAGTGAATTCCTACGAGCAGTACTTC.

This clonotype was recorded many times. The chain is built from TRBV12-3 or TRBV12-4 and TRBJ2-2, with D unclear. There are 14 residues in the CDR3. Trimming took off 4 bases at V and 4 bases at J, with 10 bases between the two ends. For the CDR3, the DNA is TGTGCCAGCAGTTCGACGGCCCCCACCGGGGAGCTGTTTTTT. Translated, it gives CASSSTAPTGELFF.

This clonotype was detected a few times. The genes are TRBV6-1 and TRBJ2-3; D unresolved. The CDR3 is made up of 14 amino acids. Germline V gene sequence: CDR1 MNHNS, CDR2 SASEGT. Trimming pared 6 bases from V and 4 bases from J, leaving 14 bases between. The CDR3 DNA sequence: TGTGCCAGCAGCCCACTCGCGTGGGCAGATACGCAGTATTTT. Protein: CASSPLAWADTQYF.

This clonotype was seen more than once but under ten times. The chain couples TRBV2 to TRBJ2-1; 14 bases are shared with TRBD2. The germline V gene encodes CDR1 SNHLY and CDR2 FYNNEI. The CDR3 runs 20 residues. V shed 4 bases and J 1 base; nucleotides not matched to a gene: 12. CDR3 residues: CASSAGPGLAGAGSYNEQFF. In nucleotides, the CDR3 is TGTGCCAGCAGTGCAGGACCGGGACTAGCGGGAGCGGGATCCTACAATGAGCAGTTCTTC.

This clonotype was found many times. This chain connects TRBV7-9 to TRBJ2-1, with TRBD2 matching 7 bases. This CDR3 spans 17 amino acids. Germline CDR1 reads SEHNR; CDR2 reads FQNEAQ (reference sequence). The ends lost 5 bases at V and 0 bases at J; junction bases unmatched: 10. The CDR3 bases are TGTGCCAGCAGCAAAAATACTAGCGTTCGCTCCTACAATGAGCAGTTCTTC. Protein sequence: CASSKNTSVRSYNEQFF.

This clonotype was observed a few times. This chain connects TRBV2 to TRBJ2-7; 7 positions agree with TRBD2. Germline CDR1 SNHLY, CDR2 FYNNEI. V shed 8 bases, J shed 5 bases, and the junction held 15 bases outside the gene matches. The CDR3 covers 15 residues. The CDR3: CASRGEAGSLHEQYF. DNA for the CDR3: TGTGCCAGCCGGGGTGAAGCGGGAAGTCTCCACGAGCAGTACTTC.

V usage is TRBV5-1 and J usage is TRBJ2-3; either TRBD1 or TRBD2 may fit D (5 bases each). The germline V and J ends were trimmed by 4 bases and 0 bases, with 12 bases remaining between them. The germline V gene encodes CDR1 SGHRS and CDR2 YFSETQ. The CDR3 covers 15 residues. The chain's CDR3 is CASSPGTESTDTQYF. The CDR3 DNA follows: TGCGCCAGCAGCCCGGGGACGGAAAGCACAGATACGCAGTATTTT.